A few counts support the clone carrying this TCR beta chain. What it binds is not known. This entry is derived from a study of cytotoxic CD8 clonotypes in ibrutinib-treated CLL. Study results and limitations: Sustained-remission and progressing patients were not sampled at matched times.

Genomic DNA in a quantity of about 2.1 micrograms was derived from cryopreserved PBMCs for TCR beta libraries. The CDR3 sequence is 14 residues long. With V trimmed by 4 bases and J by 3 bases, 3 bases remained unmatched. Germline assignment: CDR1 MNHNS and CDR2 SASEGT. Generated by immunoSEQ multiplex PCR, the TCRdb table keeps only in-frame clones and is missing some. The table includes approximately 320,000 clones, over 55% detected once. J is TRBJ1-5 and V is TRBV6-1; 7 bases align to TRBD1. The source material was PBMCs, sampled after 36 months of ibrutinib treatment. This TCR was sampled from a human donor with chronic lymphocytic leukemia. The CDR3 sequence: CASSGQGVNQPQHF. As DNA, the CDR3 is TGTGCCAGCAGTGGACAGGGCGTCAATCAGCCCCAGCATTTT.